This is a list of T cell receptor beta chains from one sample in a study of T cell responses to AZD1222 COVID-19 vaccine. Sequencing was performed with immunoSEQ multiplex PCR; in TCRdb, only in-frame clones are kept and a portion is missing. The sample has about 120,000 clones, more than 85% seen once. The specimen was peripheral blood, collected on day 0 of AZD1222 vaccination. The receptors shown here come from an adult in good health. The CDR3 runs from the conserved cysteine through the conserved F or W. A D gene is named only where the DNA matches it firmly. Some rows mark clone size as missing; the rest say once, few, many or name a class of expanded clone.

v_gene	abundance	j_gene	len	d_gene	CDR3nt	CDR3aa
TRBV25-1	.	TRBJ2-1	15	TRBD1	TGTGCCAGCACCGCGGACAGGGATCCCTACAATGAGCAGTTCTTC	CASTADRDPYNEQFF
TRBV28	.	TRBJ1-2	12	.	TGTGCCAGCACCCTGAGGGGCTATGGCTACACCTTC	CASTLRGYGYTF
TRBV29-1	.	TRBJ2-7	11	.	TGCAGCGTTAGGCGGGAATACGAGCAGTACTTC	CSVRREYEQYF
TRBV5-1	.	TRBJ1-6	14	.	TGCGCCAGCAGCCCGAGGTTGGAATATTCACCCCTCCACTTT	CASSPRLEYSPLHF
TRBV2	.	TRBJ1-5	15	.	TGTGCCAGCAGGAAGACGGATTATAGCAATCAGCCCCAGCATTTT	CASRKTDYSNQPQHF
TRBV6-4	.	TRBJ2-1	15	TRBD2	TGTGCCAGCAGTGGACAGCGGGAATATCTAAATGAGCAGTTCTTC	CASSGQREYLNEQFF
TRBV11-3	once	TRBJ2-3	16	TRBD2	TGTGCCAGCAGCTATTCCGGGACTAGCGGCACAGATACGCAGTATTTT	CASSYSGTSGTDTQYF
TRBV7-8	.	TRBJ1-1	12	.	TGTGCCAGCCAGGAAATGAACACTGAAGCTTTCTTT	CASQEMNTEAFF
TRBV29-1	.	TRBJ1-1	11	TRBD1	TGCAGCGCCCCGAACAGGGGGACGCCTTTCTTT	CSAPNRGTPFF
TRBV10-2	.	TRBJ2-1	12	.	TGCGCCAGCAGTGAGTTTCCTAATGAGCAGTTCTTC	CASSEFPNEQFF
TRBV14	.	TRBJ2-7	14	.	TGTGCCAGCAGCCGCCCCCCCCCGACCAACGAGCAGTACTTC	CASSRPPPTNEQYF
TRBV7-7	.	TRBJ2-5	19	.	TGTGCTAGCAGCTTATTAAGGGGGCCTAACGGGAGGTTCCTAGAGACCCAGTACTTC	CASSLLRGPNGRFLETQYF
TRBV18	.	TRBJ2-2	17	.	TGTGCCAGCTCACCACCGGGCGAGCGGAGATACACCGGGGAGCTGTTTTTT	CASSPPGERRYTGELFF
TRBV2	.	TRBJ1-2	13	.	TGTGCCAGCAGTGCAAACAACAACTATGGCTACACCTTC	CASSANNNYGYTF
TRBV27	.	TRBJ2-7	14	TRBD1	TGTGCCAGCTCCCGGACAGGAGCAGACTACGAGCAGTACTTC	CASSRTGADYEQYF
TRBV5-1	.	TRBJ2-2	15	.	TGCGCCACGTCTAGGGGGGACCAGAACACCGGGGAGCTGTTTTTT	CATSRGDQNTGELFF
TRBV4-2	.	TRBJ2-3	16	TRBD2	TGTGCCAGCAGCCAAGAAAAAAGACTAGCATCAGATACGCAGTATTTT	CASSQEKRLASDTQYF
TRBV5-1	.	TRBJ2-3	14	.	TGCGCCAGCAGCTCCTATACCATCACAGATACGCAGTATTTT	CASSSYTITDTQYF
TRBV5-1	.	TRBJ2-1	19	TRBD2	TGCGCCAGCAGCTCTCATGGCGGGAGTGGGTTGGATTTGTACAATGAGCAGTTCTTC	CASSSHGGSGLDLYNEQFF
TRBV13	once	TRBJ1-4	15	TRBD1	TGTGCCAGCAGCAAATGGGACAGCTTGGGGGAAAAACTGTTTTTT	CASSKWDSLGEKLFF
TRBV28	.	TRBJ1-1	12	.	TGTGCCAGCAGACTGACGAACACTGAAGCTTTCTTT	CASRLTNTEAFF
TRBV3-1/TRBV3-2	.	TRBJ2-3	15	.	TGTGCCAGCAGCCAAGATTCTAGGAGCACAGATACGCAGTATTTT	CASSQDSRSTDTQYF
TRBV28	.	TRBJ1-4	14	TRBD1	TGTGCCAGCATGACAGGGGCGTTTAATGAAAAACTGTTTTTT	CASMTGAFNEKLFF
TRBV6-5	.	TRBJ1-6	15	.	TGTGCCAGCACCCGAGCGGGACAAAATAATTCACCCCTCCACTTT	CASTRAGQNNSPLHF
TRBV5-1	.	TRBJ1-5	13	.	TGCGCCAGCAGCTTCCAGGGCAATCAGCCCCAGCATTTT	CASSFQGNQPQHF
TRBV27	.	TRBJ2-3	15	TRBD2	TGTGCCAGCAGTTTATGGGGCGGGGGGGGAGATACGCAGTATTTT	CASSLWGGGGDTQYF
TRBV10-3	once	TRBJ2-3	11	.	TGTGCCATCAGATCGGGGGATACGCAGTATTTT	CAIRSGDTQYF
TRBV11-2	.	TRBJ1-6	16	TRBD1	TGTGCCAGCAGCCGCCTCGGACAGGGTGATAATTCACCCCTCCACTTT	CASSRLGQGDNSPLHF
TRBV11-3	.	TRBJ1-1	13	.	TGTGCCAGCAGCTTGTTCGGGGATACTGAAGCTTTCTTT	CASSLFGDTEAFF